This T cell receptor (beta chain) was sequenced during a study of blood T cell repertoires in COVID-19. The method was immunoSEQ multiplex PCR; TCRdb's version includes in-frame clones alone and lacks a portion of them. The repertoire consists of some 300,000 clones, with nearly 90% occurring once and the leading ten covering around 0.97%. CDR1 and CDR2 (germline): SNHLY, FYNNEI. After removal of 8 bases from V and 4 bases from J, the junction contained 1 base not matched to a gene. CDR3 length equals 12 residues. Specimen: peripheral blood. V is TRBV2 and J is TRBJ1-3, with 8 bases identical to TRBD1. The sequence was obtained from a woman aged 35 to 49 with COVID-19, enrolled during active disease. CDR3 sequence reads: CASRTGGNTIYF. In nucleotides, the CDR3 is TGTGCCAGCCGGACAGGGGGAAACACCATATATTTT.